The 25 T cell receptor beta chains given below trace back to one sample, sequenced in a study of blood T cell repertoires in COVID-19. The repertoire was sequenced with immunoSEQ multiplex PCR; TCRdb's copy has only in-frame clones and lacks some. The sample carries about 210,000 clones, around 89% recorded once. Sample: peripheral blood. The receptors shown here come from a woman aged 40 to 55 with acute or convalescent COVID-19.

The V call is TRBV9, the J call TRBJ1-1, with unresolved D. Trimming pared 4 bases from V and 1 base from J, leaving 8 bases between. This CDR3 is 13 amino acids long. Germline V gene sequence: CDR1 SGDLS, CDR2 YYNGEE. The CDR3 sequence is CASSSHQNTEAFF. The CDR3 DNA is TGTGCCAGCAGCTCCCATCAGAACACTGAAGCTTTCTTT.

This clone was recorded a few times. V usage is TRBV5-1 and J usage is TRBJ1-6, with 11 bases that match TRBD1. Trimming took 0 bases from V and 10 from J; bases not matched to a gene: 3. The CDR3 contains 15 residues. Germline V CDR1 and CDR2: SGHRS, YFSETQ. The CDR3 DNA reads TGCGCCAGCAGCTTGGGTGGGACAGGGGGATCACCCCTCCACTTT. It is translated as CASSLGGTGGSPLHF.

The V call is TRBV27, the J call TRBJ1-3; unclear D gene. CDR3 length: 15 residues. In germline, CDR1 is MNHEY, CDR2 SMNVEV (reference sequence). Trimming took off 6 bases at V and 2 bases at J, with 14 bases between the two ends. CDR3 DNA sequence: TGTGCCAGCAGGAGAGCGGGAATTGCTGGAAACACCATATATTTT. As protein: CASRRAGIAGNTIYF.

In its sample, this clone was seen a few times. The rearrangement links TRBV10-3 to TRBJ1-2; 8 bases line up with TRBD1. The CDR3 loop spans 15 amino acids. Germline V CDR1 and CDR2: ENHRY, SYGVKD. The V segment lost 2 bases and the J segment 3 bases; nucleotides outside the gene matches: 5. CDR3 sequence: CAISEPPGQDYGYTF. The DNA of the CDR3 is TGTGCCATCAGTGAGCCTCCGGGACAGGACTATGGCTACACCTTC.

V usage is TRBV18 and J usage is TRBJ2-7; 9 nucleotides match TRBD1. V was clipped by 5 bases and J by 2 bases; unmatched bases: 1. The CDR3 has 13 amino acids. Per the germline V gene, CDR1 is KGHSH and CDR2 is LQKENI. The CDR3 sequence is CASSGTGTYEQYV. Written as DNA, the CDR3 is TGTGCCAGCTCAGGGACAGGGACCTACGAGCAGTACGTC.

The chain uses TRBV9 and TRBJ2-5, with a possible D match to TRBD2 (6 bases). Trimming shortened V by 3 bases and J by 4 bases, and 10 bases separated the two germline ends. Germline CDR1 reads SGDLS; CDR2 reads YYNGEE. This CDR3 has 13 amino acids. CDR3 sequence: CASSGRGRETQYF. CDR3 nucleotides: TGTGCCAGCAGCGGGAGGGGCAGAGAGACCCAGTACTTC. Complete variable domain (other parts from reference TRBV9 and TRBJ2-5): DSGVTQTPKHLITATGQRVTLRCSPRSGDLSVYWYQQSLDQGLQFLIQYYNGEERAKGNILERFSAQQFPDLHSELNLSSLELGDSALYFCASSGRGRETQYFGPGTRLLVL.

The CDR3 sequence: CASSRGTARGYTF. The CDR3 DNA sequence: TGTGCCAGCAGTCGTGGGACAGCTCGCGGCTACACCTTC. The V gene is TRBV12-3 or TRBV12-4, the J gene TRBJ1-2, with TRBD1 matching over 7 bases. Trimming took 5 bases from V and 8 from J; bases not matched to a gene: 8. CDR3 length: 13 residues.

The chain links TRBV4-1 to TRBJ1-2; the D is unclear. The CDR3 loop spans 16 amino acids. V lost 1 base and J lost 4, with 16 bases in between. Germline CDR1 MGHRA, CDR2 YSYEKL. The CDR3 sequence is CASSQAPQATIYGYTF. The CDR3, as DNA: TGCGCCAGCAGCCAAGCCCCCCAGGCGACTATCTATGGCTACACCTTC.

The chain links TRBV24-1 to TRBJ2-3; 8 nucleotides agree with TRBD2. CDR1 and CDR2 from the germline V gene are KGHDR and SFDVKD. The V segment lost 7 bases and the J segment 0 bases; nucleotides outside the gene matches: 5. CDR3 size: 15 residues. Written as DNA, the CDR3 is TGTGCCACCAGCCGGGGGGGGGAAAGCACAGATACGCAGTATTTT. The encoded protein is CATSRGGESTDTQYF.

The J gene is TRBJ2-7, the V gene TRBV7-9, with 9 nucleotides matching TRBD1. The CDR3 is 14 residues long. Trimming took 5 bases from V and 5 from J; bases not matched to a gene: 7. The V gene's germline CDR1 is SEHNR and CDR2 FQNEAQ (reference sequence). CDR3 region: CASSPPGQGHEQYV. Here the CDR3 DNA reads TGTGCCAGCAGCCCCCCGGGACAGGGTCACGAGCAGTACGTC.

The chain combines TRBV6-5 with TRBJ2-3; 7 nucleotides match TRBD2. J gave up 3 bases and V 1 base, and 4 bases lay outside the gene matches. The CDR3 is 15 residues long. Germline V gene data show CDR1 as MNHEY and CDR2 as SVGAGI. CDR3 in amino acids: CASSYLGGSTDTQYF. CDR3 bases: TGTGCCAGCAGTTACTTGGGGGGGTCAACAGATACGCAGTATTTT.

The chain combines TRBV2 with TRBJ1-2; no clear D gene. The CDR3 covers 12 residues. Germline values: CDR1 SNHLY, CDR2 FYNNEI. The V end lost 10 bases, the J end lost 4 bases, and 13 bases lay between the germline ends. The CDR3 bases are TGTGCCACATCCGCAACTCGCTATGGCTACACCTTC. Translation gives CATSATRYGYTF. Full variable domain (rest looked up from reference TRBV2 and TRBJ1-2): EPEVTQTPSHQVTQMGQEVILRCVPISNHLYFYWYRQILGQKVEFLVSFYNNEISEKSEIFDDQFSVERPDGSNFTLKIRSTKLEDSAMYFCATSATRYGYTFGSGTRLTVV.

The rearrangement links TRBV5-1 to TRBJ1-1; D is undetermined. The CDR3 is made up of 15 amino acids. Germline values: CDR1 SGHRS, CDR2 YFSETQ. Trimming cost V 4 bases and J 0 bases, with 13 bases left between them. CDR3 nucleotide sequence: TGCGCCAGCAGCCTCCTCCCGGGGATGAACACTGAAGCTTTCTTT. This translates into CASSLLPGMNTEAFF.

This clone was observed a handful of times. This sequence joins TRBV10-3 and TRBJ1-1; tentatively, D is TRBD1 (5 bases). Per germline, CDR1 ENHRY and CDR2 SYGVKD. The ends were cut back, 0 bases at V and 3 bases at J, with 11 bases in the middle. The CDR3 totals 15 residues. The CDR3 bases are TGTGCCATCAGTGAGTCGGGAGGGGAGTACACTGAAGCTTTCTTT. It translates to CAISESGGEYTEAFF.

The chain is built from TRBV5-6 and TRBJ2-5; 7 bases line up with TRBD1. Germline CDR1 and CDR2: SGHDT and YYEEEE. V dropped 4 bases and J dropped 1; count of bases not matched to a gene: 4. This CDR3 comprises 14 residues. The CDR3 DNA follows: TGTGCCAGCAGCCAGGACAGGATCCAAGAGACCCAGTACTTC. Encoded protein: CASSQDRIQETQYF. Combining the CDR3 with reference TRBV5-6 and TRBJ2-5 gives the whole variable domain DAGVTQSPTHLIKTRGQQVTLRCSPKSGHDTVSWYQQALGQGPQFIFQYYEEEERQRGNFPDRFSGHQFPNYSSELNVNALLLGDSALYLCASSQDRIQETQYFGPGTRLLVL.

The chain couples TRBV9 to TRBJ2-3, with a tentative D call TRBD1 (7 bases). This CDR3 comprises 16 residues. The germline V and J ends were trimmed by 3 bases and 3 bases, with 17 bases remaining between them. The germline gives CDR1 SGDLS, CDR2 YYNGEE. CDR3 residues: CASSARGDRGTDTQYF. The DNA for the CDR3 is TGTGCCAGCAGCGCTAGGGGGGACAGAGGAACAGATACGCAGTATTTT.

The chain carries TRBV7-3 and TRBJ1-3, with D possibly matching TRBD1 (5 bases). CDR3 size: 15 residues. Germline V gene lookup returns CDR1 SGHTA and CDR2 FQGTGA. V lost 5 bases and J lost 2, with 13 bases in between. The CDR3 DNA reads TGTGCCAGCAGCCGGTCCGGACATGCTGGAAACACCATATATTTT. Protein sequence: CASSRSGHAGNTIYF.

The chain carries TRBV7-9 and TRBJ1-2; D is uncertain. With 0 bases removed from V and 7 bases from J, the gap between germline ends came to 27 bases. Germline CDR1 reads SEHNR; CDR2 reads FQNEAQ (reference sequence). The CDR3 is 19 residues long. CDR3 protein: CASSLAPIREQTLQSGYTF. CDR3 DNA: TGTGCCAGCAGCTTAGCGCCTATCCGGGAACAAACCCTCCAGTCTGGCTACACCTTC.

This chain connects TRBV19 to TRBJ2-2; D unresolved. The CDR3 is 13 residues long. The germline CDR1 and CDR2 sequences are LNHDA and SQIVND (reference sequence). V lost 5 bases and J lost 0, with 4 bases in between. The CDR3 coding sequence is TGTGCCAGTAGTTTAACGAACACCGGGGAGCTGTTTTTT. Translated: CASSLTNTGELFF.

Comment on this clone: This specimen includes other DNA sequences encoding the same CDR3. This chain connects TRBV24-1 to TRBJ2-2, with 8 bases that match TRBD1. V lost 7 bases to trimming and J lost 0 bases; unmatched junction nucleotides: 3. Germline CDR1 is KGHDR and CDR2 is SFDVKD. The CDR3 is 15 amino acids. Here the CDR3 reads CATSKGQANTGELFF. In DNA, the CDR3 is TGTGCCACCAGCAAGGGACAGGCGAACACCGGGGAGCTGTTTTTT.

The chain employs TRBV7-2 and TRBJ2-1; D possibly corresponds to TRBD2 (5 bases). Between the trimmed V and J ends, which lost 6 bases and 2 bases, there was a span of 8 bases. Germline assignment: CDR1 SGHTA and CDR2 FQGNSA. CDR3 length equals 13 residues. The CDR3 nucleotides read TGTGCCAGCAGGTCCGGGACCTACAATGAGCAGTTCTTC. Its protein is CASRSGTYNEQFF.

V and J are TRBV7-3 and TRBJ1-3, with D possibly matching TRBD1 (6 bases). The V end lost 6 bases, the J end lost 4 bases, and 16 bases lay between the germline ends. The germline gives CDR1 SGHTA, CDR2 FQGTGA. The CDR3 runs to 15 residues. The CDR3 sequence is CASSLTGLRGNTIYF. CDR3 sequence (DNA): TGTGCCAGCAGTCTTACAGGGTTGAGGGGAAACACCATATATTTT.

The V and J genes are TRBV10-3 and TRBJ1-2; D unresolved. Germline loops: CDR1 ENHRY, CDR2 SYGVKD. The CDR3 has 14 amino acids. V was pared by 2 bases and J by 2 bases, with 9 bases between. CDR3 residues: CAISELEGNYGYTF. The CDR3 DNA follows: TGTGCCATCAGTGAGCTGGAGGGAAACTATGGCTACACCTTC.

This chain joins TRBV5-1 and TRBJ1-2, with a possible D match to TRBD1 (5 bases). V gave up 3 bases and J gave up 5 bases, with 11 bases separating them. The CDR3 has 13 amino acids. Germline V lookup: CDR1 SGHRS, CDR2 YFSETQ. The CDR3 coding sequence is TGCGCCAGCAGCTCAGGACAAATATATGGCTACACCTTC. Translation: CASSSGQIYGYTF.

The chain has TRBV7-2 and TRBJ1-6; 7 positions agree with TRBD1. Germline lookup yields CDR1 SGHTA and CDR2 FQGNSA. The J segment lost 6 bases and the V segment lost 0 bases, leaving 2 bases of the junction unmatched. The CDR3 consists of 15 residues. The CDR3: CASSLAGQSNSPLHF. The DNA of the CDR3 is TGTGCCAGCAGCTTAGCGGGACAGAGTAATTCACCCCTCCACTTT.